The 20 T cell receptor beta chains below all came from one sample that was sequenced in a study of identical twins (dated by TCRdb to between 2015 and 2016). Libraries were constructed by 5' RACE. The reads were generated on an Illumina HiSeq 2000. In TCRdb, the public reads were trimmed at Q25 with fastp and aligned with MiXCR, with productive beta chains retained. All rows with the same CDR3 protein become a single entry with the most common DNA and genes. The sample table contains 450,000 or so distinct CDR3 sequences; only one count was recorded for about 13% of them. The biggest ten clones account for about 1% of the sample. This same sample was also part of a study on yellow fever vaccine responses in identical twins.

Sample: CD4+ T cells sorted from blood. The receptors stem from a woman aged 18-29 years in good health.

This clonotype has more than one count but fewer than ten. The chain links TRBV20-1 to TRBJ2-3, with no clear D. Per germline, CDR1 DFQATT and CDR2 SNEGSKA (reference sequence). The V end lost 3 bases, the J end lost 3 bases, and 10 bases lay between the germline ends. The CDR3 extends over 13 amino acids. This chain's CDR3 is CSASRVETDTQYF. The CDR3 DNA sequence: TGCAGTGCTAGTAGGGTTGAGACAGATACGCAGTATTTT.

This clonotype was seen just once. This chain connects TRBV5-1 to TRBJ2-3; 8 nucleotides agree with TRBD1. The CDR3 consists of 15 residues. The germline V gene encodes CDR1 SGHRS and CDR2 YFSETQ. Trimming at V came to 3 bases and at J to 3 bases, leaving 6 bases not matched to a gene. This CDR3 reads CASSSQGAQTDTQYF. In DNA form, the CDR3 reads TGCGCCAGCAGCTCCCAGGGGGCGCAGACAGATACGCAGTATTTT.

This clonotype was picked up many times. The rearrangement uses TRBV5-1 and TRBJ1-5; possibly TRBD1 for D (6 bases). CDR3 length: 17 amino acids. Trimming stripped 0 bases from V and 4 bases from J, with 17 bases between. Per the germline V gene, CDR1 is SGHRS and CDR2 is YFSETQ. CDR3 in DNA: TGCGCCAGCAGCTTGGGGGATCAGGGGAACGGAAATCAGCCCCAGCATTTT. It specifies CASSLGDQGNGNQPQHF.

This clonotype was seen only a few times. This chain connects TRBV5-5 to TRBJ2-7; TRBD2 aligns across 11 bases. V shed 0 bases and J 4 bases; nucleotides not matched to a gene: 9. The CDR3 length is 17 residues. The V gene's germline CDR1 is SGHKS and CDR2 YYEKEE (reference sequence). The CDR3 DNA reads as TGTGCCAGCAGCTTGGATCCTCGGGCTAGCGGGAGGTACGAGCAGTACTTC. It yields the protein CASSLDPRASGRYEQYF.

This clonotype occurred once. V gene TRBV13 combines with J gene TRBJ2-3; possible D gene TRBD2, 6 bases. Trimming stripped 2 bases from V and 5 bases from J, with 17 bases between. Germline-derived CDR1 and CDR2 are PRHDT and FYEKMQ (reference sequence). The CDR3 consists of 16 residues. CDR3 bases: TGTGCCAGCAGCTTAAAACTAGCCCTGGTCGGAGATACGCAGTATTTT. This encodes CASSLKLALVGDTQYF.

The CDR3 sequence is CASSFSSGSDTQYF. CDR3 bases: TGTGCCAGCAGTTTCTCTAGCGGATCAGATACGCAGTATTTT. The genes are TRBV12-3 or TRBV12-4 and TRBJ2-3; 7 bases map to TRBD2. Germline trimming cut 3 bases from V and 4 bases from J; bases unmatched to any gene: 4. CDR3 length: 14 amino acids.

There are many counts of this clonotype. V gene TRBV20-1 combines with J gene TRBJ2-1; D ambiguous. The CDR3 runs 11 residues. Germline V gives CDR1 DFQATT, CDR2 SNEGSKA (reference sequence). Trimming stripped 7 bases from V and 5 bases from J, with 9 bases between. The CDR3 is CSGQPNNEQFF. In nucleotides, the CDR3 is TGCAGTGGGCAACCTAACAATGAGCAGTTCTTC.

This clonotype has just a few counts. The chain combines TRBV12-3 or TRBV12-4 with TRBJ2-2, with a possible D match to TRBD1 (6 bases). V was trimmed by 5 bases and J by 4 bases, leaving 17 bases between them. The CDR3 runs 16 residues. This chain's CDR3 is CASSARGPPGTGELFF. The CDR3 bases are TGTGCCAGCAGTGCCAGGGGACCCCCGGGCACCGGGGAGCTGTTTTTT.

The chain recombines TRBV7-8 with TRBJ2-7, with 14 bases lining up with TRBD2. V shed 5 bases, J shed 3 bases, and the junction held 9 bases outside the gene matches. This CDR3 is 17 amino acids long. Per the germline V gene, CDR1 is SGHVS and CDR2 is FQNEAQ. CDR3 in amino acids: CASSPRGLAGESYEQYF. CDR3 bases: TGTGCCAGCAGCCCTCGGGGACTAGCGGGAGAAAGCTACGAGCAGTACTTC.

This clonotype was observed at least ten times. The V call is TRBV12-3 or TRBV12-4, the J call TRBJ2-2; D not certain. The V and J ends lost 2 bases and 2 bases respectively, with 9 bases between them. The CDR3 sequence is 15 residues long. The CDR3 DNA sequence: TGTGCCAGCAGTTTAAGGGCCCTTAACACCGGGGAGCTGTTTTTT. This translates into CASSLRALNTGELFF.

The chain recombines TRBV20-1 with TRBJ2-3, with 8 positions matching TRBD2. After removal of 2 bases from V and 6 bases from J, the junction contained 16 bases not matched to a gene. The CDR3 covers 17 residues. The germline gives CDR1 DFQATT, CDR2 SNEGSKA (reference sequence). CDR3 protein: CSARSSGTSVVGDTQYF. For the CDR3, the DNA is TGCAGTGCTAGATCATCCGGGACTAGTGTGGTGGGGGATACGCAGTATTTT.

CDR3 in DNA: TGTGCCAGCAGCTTAGATGGGTCGAGCCTAATGGAGCAGTACTTC. Translation gives CASSLDGSSLMEQYF. J is TRBJ2-7 and V is TRBV11-2; D remains unclear. The germline V gene has CDR1 SGHAT and CDR2 FQNNGV. V was shortened by 0 bases and J by 7 bases, with 16 bases between the two germline ends. This CDR3 comprises 15 residues.

The rearrangement joins TRBV5-1 to TRBJ2-1; D uncertain. Germline CDR1 is SGHRS and CDR2 is YFSETQ. Trimming removed 0 bases from V and 5 bases from J, with 15 bases in between. The CDR3 is 16 amino acids. The CDR3 reads CASSLALFGKDNEQFF. The CDR3 DNA reads as TGCGCCAGCAGCTTGGCCTTGTTCGGTAAGGACAATGAGCAGTTCTTC.

This sequence joins TRBV13 and TRBJ2-5; perhaps TRBD2 as D (5 bases). Germline lookup yields CDR1 PRHDT and CDR2 FYEKMQ (reference sequence). The ends were cut back, 3 bases at V and 4 bases at J, with 15 bases in the middle. The CDR3 is 15 residues long. In DNA, the CDR3 is TGTGCCAGCAGCTTCGAGGGTCCTGGGTCAGAGACCCAGTACTTC. Its translation is CASSFEGPGSETQYF.

Points on this clonotype: Being one base from a much bigger clone, this may be a read error. This chain connects TRBV15 to TRBJ2-7; 9 bases align to TRBD1. The CDR3 consists of 14 residues. Germline V gives CDR1 LNHNV, CDR2 YYDKDF (reference sequence). The CDR3 loop is CATSSRGQGSEHYF. Written as DNA, the CDR3 is TGTGCCACCAGCAGCAGGGGACAGGGTTCCGAGCATTACTTC.

This clonotype has just a few counts. The chain uses TRBV7-9 and TRBJ2-4, with 11 positions matching TRBD2. Germline-derived CDR1 and CDR2 are SEHNR and FQNEAQ (reference sequence). V dropped 5 bases and J dropped 5; count of bases not matched to a gene: 5. CDR3 size: 15 residues. In nucleotides, the CDR3 is TGTGCCAGCAGCCCCCCGGGACTAGCGGAAAACATTCAGTACTTC. This codes for CASSPPGLAENIQYF.

This clonotype was seen many times. CDR3 coding DNA: TGTGCCAGCCTCCCCACAGGCAGCTCCTATAATTCACCCCTCCACTTT. This gives the protein CASLPTGSSYNSPLHF. The gene calls are TRBV6-1 and TRBJ1-6; weak D call: TRBD1 (5 bases). Germline assignment: CDR1 MNHNS and CDR2 SASEGT. Trimming pared 8 bases from V and 0 bases from J, leaving 14 bases between. The CDR3 is 16 amino acids.

A remark on this clonotype: Mismatch with germline at one junction end may stem from a read error. The gene calls are TRBV28 and TRBJ2-1; 9 bases are a match to TRBD2. The CDR3 is made up of 12 amino acids. CDR1 MDHEN and CDR2 SYDVKM come from the germline V gene. In nucleotides, the CDR3 is TGTGCCAGCAGTTTATTAGCGGGGGCCTCACGCTTC. Its translation: CASSLLAGASRF.

This clonotype was found a few times. J is TRBJ2-1 and V is TRBV6-2 or TRBV6-3; the D call may be TRBD1 or TRBD2 (5 bases each). The V and J ends lost 5 bases and 4 bases respectively, with 12 bases between them. CDR3 length: 14 residues. The germline CDR1 and CDR2 sequences are MNHEY and SVGEGT. The CDR3 is CASSDPGPYNEQFF. CDR3 bases: TGTGCCAGCAGTGACCCGGGACCGTACAATGAGCAGTTCTTC.

Concerning this clonotype: A much larger clone differs by one base, so this may be a read error. The V call is TRBV5-6, the J call TRBJ2-1; D perhaps matches TRBD2 (5 bases). This CDR3 is built from 15 residues. Germline assignment: CDR1 SGHDT and CDR2 YYEEEE. CDR3 nucleotides: TGTGCCAGCAGCGAGGGCGGATTCTCCTACGATGAGCAGTTCTTC. It is translated as CASSEGGFSYDEQFF.